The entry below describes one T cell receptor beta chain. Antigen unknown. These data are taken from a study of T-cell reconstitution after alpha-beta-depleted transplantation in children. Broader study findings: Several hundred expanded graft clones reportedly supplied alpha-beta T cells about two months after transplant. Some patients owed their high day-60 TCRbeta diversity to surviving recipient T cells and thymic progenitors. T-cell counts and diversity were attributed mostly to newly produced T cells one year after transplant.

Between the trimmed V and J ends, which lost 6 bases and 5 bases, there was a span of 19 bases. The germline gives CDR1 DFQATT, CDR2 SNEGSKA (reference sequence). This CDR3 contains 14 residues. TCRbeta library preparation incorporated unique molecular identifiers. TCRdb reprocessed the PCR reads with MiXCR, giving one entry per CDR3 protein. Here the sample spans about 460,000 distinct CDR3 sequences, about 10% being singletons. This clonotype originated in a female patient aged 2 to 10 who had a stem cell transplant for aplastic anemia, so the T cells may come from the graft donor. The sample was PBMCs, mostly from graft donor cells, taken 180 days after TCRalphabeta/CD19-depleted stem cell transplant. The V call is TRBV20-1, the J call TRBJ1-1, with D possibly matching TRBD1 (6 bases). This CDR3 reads CSAINLGGRTEAFF. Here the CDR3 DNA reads TGCAGTGCGATAAATCTCGGGGGGCGAACTGAAGCTTTCTTT.